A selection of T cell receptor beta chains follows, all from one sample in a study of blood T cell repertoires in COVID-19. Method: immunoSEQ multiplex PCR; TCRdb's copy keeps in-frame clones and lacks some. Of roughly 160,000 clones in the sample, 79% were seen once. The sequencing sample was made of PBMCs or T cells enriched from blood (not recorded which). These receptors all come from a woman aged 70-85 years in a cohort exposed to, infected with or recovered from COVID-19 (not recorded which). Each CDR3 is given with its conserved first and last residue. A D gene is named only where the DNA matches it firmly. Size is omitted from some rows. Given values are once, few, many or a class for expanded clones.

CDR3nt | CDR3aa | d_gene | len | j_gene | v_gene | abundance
TGTGCCAGCAGTTACCAGACCGGGACAGTTCAGTTCTTC | CASSYQTGTVQFF | TRBD1 | 13 | TRBJ2-1 | TRBV6-5 | NA
TGTGCCAGTAGTATAGCCCCAGGTACTAACTATGGCTACACCTTC | CASSIAPGTNYGYTF | NA | 15 | TRBJ1-2 | TRBV19 | NA
TGTGCCATCCGAGACCCCGGGACACCGAGCTCCTACGAGCAGTACTTC | CAIRDPGTPSSYEQYF | NA | 16 | TRBJ2-7 | TRBV10-3 | few
TGTGCCAGCAGTGAATTGAGGACTGGTTTGGGAAACACCATATATTTT | CASSELRTGLGNTIYF | NA | 16 | TRBJ1-3 | TRBV6-1 | NA
TGCAGTGCTAGTAAATCTAGCGGGAGGGACAATGAGCAGTTCTTC | CSASKSSGRDNEQFF | TRBD2 | 15 | TRBJ2-1 | TRBV20-1 | NA
TGTGCCAGCGCGGGCGGAGAGACCCAGTACTTC | CASAGGETQYF | NA | 11 | TRBJ2-5 | TRBV7-9 | NA
TGTGCCAGCAGCCCAGGACAGACCTCAGGGAACACTGAAGCTTTCTTT | CASSPGQTSGNTEAFF | NA | 16 | TRBJ1-1 | TRBV9 | once
TGCAGCGTTTCGTCGGCGGGAGGGGGCCATGAGCAGTTCTTC | CSVSSAGGGHEQFF | TRBD2 | 14 | TRBJ2-1 | TRBV29-1 | NA
TGTGCCACCAGTGACCCGACAGGTCCCGAGGAGGGCTACACCTTC | CATSDPTGPEEGYTF | NA | 15 | TRBJ1-2 | TRBV24-1 | few
TGTGCCAGCAGTGTCGTTGGACAGGGGTTTGGAAACACCATATATTTT | CASSVVGQGFGNTIYF | TRBD1 | 16 | TRBJ1-3 | TRBV5-6 | NA
TGTGCCAGTAGTACTGGACAGATGAACACTGAAGCTTTCTTT | CASSTGQMNTEAFF | NA | 14 | TRBJ1-1 | TRBV19 | NA
TGTGCCAGCAGCAATACAGGGAGCAATCAGCCCCAGCATTTT | CASSNTGSNQPQHF | NA | 14 | TRBJ1-5 | TRBV11-2 | few
TGCGCCAGCAGCCAAGATTGGAAGGACACCGGCTACACCTTC | CASSQDWKDTGYTF | NA | 14 | TRBJ1-2 | TRBV4-3 | NA
TGTGCCAGCTCACCAAGGCGGCGGGCGGGAGAGATAGATACGCAGTATTTT | CASSPRRRAGEIDTQYF | TRBD2 | 17 | TRBJ2-3 | TRBV18 | few
TGTGCCAGCAGCTTGGATCAAGGCGGGGTTGCCACTGAAGCTTTCTTT | CASSLDQGGVATEAFF | NA | 16 | TRBJ1-1 | TRBV7-2 | few
TGTGCCACCAGCAGAGATCTTACAGGCACCTACGAGCAGTACTTC | CATSRDLTGTYEQYF | NA | 15 | TRBJ2-7 | TRBV15 | few
TGTGCCAGCAGCGTAACCCTCGGCTCCTACAATGAGCAGTTCTTC | CASSVTLGSYNEQFF | NA | 15 | TRBJ2-1 | TRBV9 | NA
TGTGCCAGTACCCTAACAGGGGCGGGGAACACCGGGGAGCTGTTTTTT | CASTLTGAGNTGELFF | TRBD1 | 16 | TRBJ2-2 | TRBV19 | NA